These T cell receptor beta chains were read from a single sample in a study of cytomegalovirus exposure and HLA in healthy donors. Assay: immunoSEQ multiplex PCR; the TCRdb copy retains only in-frame clones and omits some. The table has under 200,000 clones, 12% seen once. The sequencing input was PBMCs. These receptors originate from a man aged 50 or older in good health and CMV-seropositive. Each CDR3 is given with its conserved first and last residue. A D gene is named only where the DNA matches it firmly. Clone size is stated in some rows and not others, as once, few, many or a class when expanded.

d_gene	v_gene	j_gene	abundance	CDR3nt	CDR3aa
TRBD1	TRBV27	TRBJ1-5	few	TGTGCCAGCAAGGCACAGGGGGCCGGTTGGAGCAATCAGCCCCAGCATTTT	CASKAQGAGWSNQPQHF
TRBD1	TRBV5-3	TRBJ2-1	-	TGTGCCAGAAGCTTGGACAGGGGGGCCCTAAGCTCCTACAATGAGCAGTTCTTC	CARSLDRGALSSYNEQFF
TRBD1	TRBV7-2	TRBJ2-7	-	TGTGCCAGCAGCTTAATACCGGGACAGGGGATCGAGCAGTACTTC	CASSLIPGQGIEQYF
-	TRBV6-5	TRBJ2-7	-	TGTGCCAGCAGTTATGTGAACCGGAGGGAGCAGTACTTC	CASSYVNRREQYF
TRBD1	TRBV28	TRBJ1-5	few	TGTGCCAGCCCTTCGGGGGACAGGGAGGACCAGCCCCAGCATTTT	CASPSGDREDQPQHF
-	TRBV19	TRBJ1-2	few	TGTGCCAGTAGTATTAGCCCAATGCATGGCTACACCTTC	CASSISPMHGYTF
-	TRBV18	TRBJ1-4	-	TGTGCCAGCTCAGTTCTTGGAGCAACTAATGAAAAACTGTTTTTT	CASSVLGATNEKLFF
-	TRBV18	TRBJ1-1	-	TGTGCCAGCTCTGGGGGGAGGACCAACACTGAAGCTTTCTTT	CASSGGRTNTEAFF
TRBD1	TRBV5-1	TRBJ1-1	few	TGCGCCAGCAGCTCAACCACGCTGGACAGGGCTGGCACTGAAGCTTTCTTT	CASSSTTLDRAGTEAFF
TRBD1	TRBV7-2	TRBJ1-4	-	TGTGCCACCTCAACAGGGGGGTTAGCAACTAATGAAAAACTGTTTTTT	CATSTGGLATNEKLFF
-	TRBV4-2	TRBJ2-6	-	TGTGCCAGCAGCCAAGAGGGCGATTCTGGGGCCAACGTCCTGACTTTC	CASSQEGDSGANVLTF
-	TRBV29-1	TRBJ1-2	-	TGCAGCGTTAATGGGGGGGATGGCTACACCTTC	CSVNGGDGYTF
TRBD1	TRBV19	TRBJ2-7	-	TGTGCCAGTAGTATAGGGACAGGAGATGTTTCCTACGAGCAGTACTTC	CASSIGTGDVSYEQYF
TRBD1	TRBV19	TRBJ1-4	once	TGTGCCAGTAGTGCCGACTGGACAGGGATTAATGAAAAACTGTTTTTT	CASSADWTGINEKLFF
TRBD2	TRBV29-1	TRBJ2-5	-	TGCAGCGGTCGTAGCGGGGAGACCCAGTACTTC	CSGRSGETQYF
TRBD2	TRBV4-1	TRBJ2-3	many	TGCGCCAGCAGCCATAGCGGGGGCGACACAGATACGCAGTATTTT	CASSHSGGDTDTQYF
-	TRBV6-5	TRBJ1-3	few	TGTGCCAGCAGTTATTTCGGGTCGGTCACGGACACCATATATTTT	CASSYFGSVTDTIYF
-	TRBV7-6	TRBJ1-6	-	TGTGCCAGCAGCTTAGCGGCGTCAGGGTTTTCACCCCTCCACTTT	CASSLAASGFSPLHF
-	TRBV5-4	TRBJ1-3	few	TGTGCCAGCAGTCAGGCGCTCGGAAACACCATATATTTT	CASSQALGNTIYF
-	TRBV7-9	TRBJ2-6	few	TGTGCCAGCAGCTTTGAGAGAAGCTCTGGGGCCAACGTCCTGACTTTC	CASSFERSSGANVLTF
TRBD1	TRBV15	TRBJ2-4	-	TGTGCCACCAGCAGAGCCCCGGGACAGCTACAGTACTTC	CATSRAPGQLQYF
TRBD1	TRBV25-1	TRBJ1-4	-	TGTGCCAGCACCCTAGGGGACAGAAAACTGTTTTTT	CASTLGDRKLFF
-	TRBV14	TRBJ2-3	few	TGTGCCAGCAGCCAAGATAGCACTAGCCACCGTACGCAGTATTTT	CASSQDSTSHRTQYF
-	TRBV7-3	TRBJ1-1	-	TGTGCCAGCAGCTTCTCCCCTAACACTGAAGCTTTCTTT	CASSFSPNTEAFF
-	TRBV20-1	TRBJ2-3	-	TGCAGTGCGGGGCCAGATACGCAGTATTTT	CSAGPDTQYF
TRBD2	TRBV25-1	TRBJ2-2	few	TGTGCCAGCAGTGAGGCACTAGCGGGGGTCGGGGAGCTGTTTTTT	CASSEALAGVGELFF
-	TRBV7-8	TRBJ2-3	-	TGTGCCAGCAGCCCTCTGAGAGTCCCAGATACGCAGTATTTT	CASSPLRVPDTQYF
-	TRBV5-4	TRBJ2-1	-	TGTGCCAGCAGCTTGGCCCGGGGGGCGGGCAATGAGCAGTTCTTC	CASSLARGAGNEQFF
-	TRBV11-3	TRBJ1-2	few	TGTGCCAGCAGCCGGGACTACTATGGCTACACCTTC	CASSRDYYGYTF
-	TRBV5-5	TRBJ1-5	-	TGTGCCAGCAGCTTGGATGGGGAGCAGGATCAGCCCCAGCATTTT	CASSLDGEQDQPQHF
-	TRBV15	TRBJ1-3	-	TGTGCCACCAGCAGGGTCCGGTTTGACCCGGGAGGAAACACCATATATTTT	CATSRVRFDPGGNTIYF
-	TRBV29-1	TRBJ2-1	few	TGCAGCGTTGGCTCCTCCGGACAGCCTTACCTTTACAATGAGCAGTTCTTC	CSVGSSGQPYLYNEQFF
TRBD2	TRBV4-2	TRBJ2-1	-	TGTGCCAGCAGCCAAGACGCGATCACTAGCGGGGAAACCTCCTACAATGAGCAGTTCTTC	CASSQDAITSGETSYNEQFF
TRBD1	TRBV6-6	TRBJ1-5	-	TGTGCCAGCAGTAAGGACAGGGGGATGGGGAATCAGCCCCAGCATTTT	CASSKDRGMGNQPQHF
-	TRBV19	TRBJ1-1	-	TGTGCCAGTAGTATCAGTGGGAACACTGAAGCTTTCTTT	CASSISGNTEAFF
-	TRBV6-1	TRBJ2-1	-	TGTGCCAGCAGTGGAAACCCCCGAGGGGGAATAATGGATGAGCAGTTCTTC	CASSGNPRGGIMDEQFF
-	TRBV7-6	TRBJ1-4	few	TGTGCCAGCAGCATGACTTCAAGGCGGCTTAATGAAAAACTGTTTTTT	CASSMTSRRLNEKLFF
TRBD2	TRBV14	TRBJ2-1	once	TGTGCCAGCAGCCAAAGACTAGCGGTCCATGAGCAGTTCTTC	CASSQRLAVHEQFF
-	TRBV7-9	TRBJ1-5	few	TGTGCCAGCAGCGGGGCAAGTCAGCCCCAGCATTTT	CASSGASQPQHF
TRBD1	TRBV11-2	TRBJ1-2	few	TGTGCCAGCAGCCCCGGGACAGCTCAAGGCTACACCTTC	CASSPGTAQGYTF
-	TRBV28	TRBJ1-4	-	TGTGCCAGCAGCCCGCAGGTTGTTGGTGAAAAACTGTTTTTT	CASSPQVVGEKLFF
-	TRBV20-1	TRBJ2-7	few	TGCAGTGCTAGAGGAGACAGCGAGCAGTACTTC	CSARGDSEQYF
-	TRBV6-6	TRBJ2-2	-	TGTGCCAGCAGTTTCCACACAAACACCGGGGAGCTGTTTTTT	CASSFHTNTGELFF
-	TRBV7-2	TRBJ2-3	-	TGTGCCAGCAGCCAAAGACCAGGATCGATCCCAGATACGCAGTATTTT	CASSQRPGSIPDTQYF
-	TRBV27	TRBJ2-5	-	TGTGCCACTCAAGGAAATAGCGGAGAGACCCAGTACTTC	CATQGNSGETQYF
-	TRBV5-4	TRBJ1-1	-	TGTGCCAGCAGCCCCCAAAGACTAACTCTGAACACTGAAGCTTTCTTT	CASSPQRLTLNTEAFF
-	TRBV7-2	TRBJ2-3	few	TGTGCCAGCAGCCAAGGGGTTAGCACAGATACGCAGTATTTT	CASSQGVSTDTQYF
-	TRBV5-1	TRBJ2-1	few	TGCGCCAGCAGCGACCGGACAGACAATGAGCAGTTCTTC	CASSDRTDNEQFF